The present T cell receptor (beta chain) was sequenced within a study of blood T cell repertoires in COVID-19. This CDR3 comprises 15 residues. Germline values: CDR1 LGHDT, CDR2 YNNKEL (reference sequence). The ends lost 1 base at V and 2 bases at J; junction bases unmatched: 3. Generated by immunoSEQ multiplex PCR, the TCRdb table keeps only in-frame clones and is missing some. The data show under 200,000 clones, approximately 80% seen once. Participants' own reports of clinical history determined their cohort assignment. For recovered donors of Cohort 3, there were two negative PCRs, clearance, or symptom resolution.

The receptor was isolated from a man aged 50 to 59 who had recovered from COVID-19. The source material was PBMCs or T cells enriched from blood (not recorded which). This rearrangement joins TRBV3-1 (or the pseudogene TRBV3-2) to TRBJ2-3; 7 bases map to TRBD2. The CDR3 sequence: CASSQAGGTTDTQYF. CDR3 in DNA: TGTGCCAGCAGCCAAGCGGGGGGAACCACAGATACGCAGTATTTT.